What follows is one T cell receptor (beta chain) and its context. The sample is drawn from a study of control samples from healthy donors and cancer patients. The trim removed 4 bases at V and 4 bases at J, leaving 12 bases unmatched. Germline assignment: CDR1 LGHDT and CDR2 YNNKEL (reference sequence). This CDR3 has 18 amino acids. Some clones are missing from TCRdb's copy, which holds only in-frame ones; the method was immunoSEQ multiplex PCR. The sample has 150,000 to 200,000 clones; about 91% are singletons. Specimen: blood. The chain combines TRBV3-1 (or the pseudogene TRBV3-2) with TRBJ2-5, with 13 bases matching TRBD2. The receptor was derived from a woman aged 40 to 55 in good health. CDR3: CASSPTPTSGGALETQYF. The CDR3 nucleotides read TGTGCCAGCAGCCCCACACCAACTAGCGGGGGGGCCTTAGAGACCCAGTACTTC.